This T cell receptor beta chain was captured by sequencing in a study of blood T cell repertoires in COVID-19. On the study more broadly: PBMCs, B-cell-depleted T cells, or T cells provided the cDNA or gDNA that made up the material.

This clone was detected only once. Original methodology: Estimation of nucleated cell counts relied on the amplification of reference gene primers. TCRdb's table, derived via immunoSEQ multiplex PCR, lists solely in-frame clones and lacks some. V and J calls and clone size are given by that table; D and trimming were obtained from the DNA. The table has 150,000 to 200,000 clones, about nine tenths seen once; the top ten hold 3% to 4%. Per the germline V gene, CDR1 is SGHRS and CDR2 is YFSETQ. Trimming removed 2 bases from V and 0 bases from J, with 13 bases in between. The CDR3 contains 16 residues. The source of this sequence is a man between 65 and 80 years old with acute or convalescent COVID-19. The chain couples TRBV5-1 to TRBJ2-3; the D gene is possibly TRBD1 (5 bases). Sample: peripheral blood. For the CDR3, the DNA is TGCGCCAGCAGCTTTGGGCCAGGGATTAGCACAGATACGCAGTATTTT. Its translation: CASSFGPGISTDTQYF.